This T cell receptor beta chain was found in a study of siplizumab effects on memory and regulatory T cells. The study's findings and limits: Researchers could not give a naive or memory phenotype to roughly 80-96% of proliferating CD4+ or CD8+ clones. Greater diversity than memory cells seemed evident in naive T cells, which also appeared to be major alloresponse contributors.

A word on this clone: Its target is unknown.

V was clipped by 4 bases and J by 7 bases; unmatched bases: 6. Germline V gene data show CDR1 as LNHDA and CDR2 as SQIVND (reference sequence). This CDR3 spans 14 amino acids. Clones were read by immunoSEQ multiplex PCR, and TCRdb kept only the in-frame ones, dropping some. Among 94,000 or so clones, more than 95% were seen once, and the ten largest hold around 0.03%. Naive, memory, effector memory and TEMRA subsets, all unstimulated, were sequenced in three donor pairs. The chain carries TRBV19 and TRBJ1-5; 8 bases match TRBD1. Sequencing was performed on naive CD4+ T cells sorted from blood. The sequence came from a human donor in good health. The CDR3 region is CASSSIRGQQPQHF. CDR3 DNA: TGTGCCAGTAGTAGCATCAGGGGGCAGCAGCCCCAGCATTTT. The full variable domain, with the rest looked up from reference TRBV19 and TRBJ1-5, is DGGITQSPKYLFRKEGQNVTLSCEQNLNHDAMYWYRQDPGQGLRLIYYSQIVNDFQKGDIAEGYSVSREKKESFPLTVTSAQKNPTAFYLCASSSIRGQQPQHFGDGTRLSIL.